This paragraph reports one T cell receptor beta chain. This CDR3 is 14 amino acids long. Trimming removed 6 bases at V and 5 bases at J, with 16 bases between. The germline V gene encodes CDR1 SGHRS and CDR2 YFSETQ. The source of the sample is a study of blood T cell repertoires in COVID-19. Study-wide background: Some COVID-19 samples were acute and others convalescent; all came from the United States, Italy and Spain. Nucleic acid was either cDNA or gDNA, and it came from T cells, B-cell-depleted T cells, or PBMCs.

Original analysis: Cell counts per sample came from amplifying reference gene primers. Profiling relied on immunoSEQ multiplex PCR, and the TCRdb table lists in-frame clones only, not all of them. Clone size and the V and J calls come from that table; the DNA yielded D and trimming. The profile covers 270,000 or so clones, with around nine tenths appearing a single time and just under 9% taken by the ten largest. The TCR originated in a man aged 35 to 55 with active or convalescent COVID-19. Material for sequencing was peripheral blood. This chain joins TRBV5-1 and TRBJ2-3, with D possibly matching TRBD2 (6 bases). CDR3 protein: CASNLGGERDTQYF. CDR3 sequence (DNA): TGCGCCAGCAACCTGGGGGGAGAGAGAGATACGCAGTATTTT. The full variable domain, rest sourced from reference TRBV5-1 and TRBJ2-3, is KAGVTQTPRYLIKTRGQQVTLSCSPISGHRSVSWYQQTPGQGLQFLFEYFSETQRNKGNFPGRFSGRQFSNSRSEMNVSTLELGDSALYLCASNLGGERDTQYFGPGTRLTVL.